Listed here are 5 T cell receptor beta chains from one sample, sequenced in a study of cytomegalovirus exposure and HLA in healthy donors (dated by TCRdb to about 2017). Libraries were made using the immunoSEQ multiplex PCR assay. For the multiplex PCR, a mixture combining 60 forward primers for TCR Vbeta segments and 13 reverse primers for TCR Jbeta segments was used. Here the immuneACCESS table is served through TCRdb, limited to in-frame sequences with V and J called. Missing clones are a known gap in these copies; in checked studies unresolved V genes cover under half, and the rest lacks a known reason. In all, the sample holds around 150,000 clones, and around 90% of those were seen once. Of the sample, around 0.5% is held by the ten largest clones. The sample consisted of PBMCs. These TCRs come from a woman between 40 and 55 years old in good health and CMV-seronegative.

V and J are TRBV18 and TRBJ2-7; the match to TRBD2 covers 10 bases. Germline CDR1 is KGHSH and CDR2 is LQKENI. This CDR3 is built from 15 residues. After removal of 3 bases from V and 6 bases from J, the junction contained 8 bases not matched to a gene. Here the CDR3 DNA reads TGTGCCAGCTCACCCGGGCTAGCGGGAGTTGGCGAGCAGTACTTC. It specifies CASSPGLAGVGEQYF.

CDR3 coding DNA: TGTGCCAGCAGTTTATCCCACAGGGGGTGGCAAGAGACCCAGTACTTC. It specifies CASSLSHRGWQETQYF. The chain combines TRBV6-6 with TRBJ2-5, with TRBD1 matching over 8 bases. Germline CDR1 and CDR2: MNHNY and SVGAGI (reference sequence). V gave up 4 bases and J gave up 2 bases; unmatched junction bases: 9. The CDR3 covers 16 residues.

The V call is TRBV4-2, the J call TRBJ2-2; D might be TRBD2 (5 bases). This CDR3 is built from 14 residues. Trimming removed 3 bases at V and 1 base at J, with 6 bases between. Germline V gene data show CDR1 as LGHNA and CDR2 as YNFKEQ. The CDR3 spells CASSQSGNTGELFF. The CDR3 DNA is TGTGCCAGCAGCCAGAGCGGGAACACCGGGGAGCTGTTTTTT.

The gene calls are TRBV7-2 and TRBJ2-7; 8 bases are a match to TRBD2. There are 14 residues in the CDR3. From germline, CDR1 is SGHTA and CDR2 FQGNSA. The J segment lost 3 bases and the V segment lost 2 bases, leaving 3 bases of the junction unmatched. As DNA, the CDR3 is TGTGCCAGCAGCTTATATGCGGGAGGCTACGAGCAGTACTTC. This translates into CASSLYAGGYEQYF.

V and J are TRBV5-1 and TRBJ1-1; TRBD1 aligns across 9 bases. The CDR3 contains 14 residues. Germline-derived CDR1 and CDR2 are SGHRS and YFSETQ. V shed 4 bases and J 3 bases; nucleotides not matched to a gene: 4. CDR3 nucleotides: TGCGCCAGCAGCCTCCGGACAGGGGACACTGAAGCTTTCTTT. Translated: CASSLRTGDTEAFF.